This entry lists 25 T cell receptor beta chains sequenced from one sample in a study of cytomegalovirus exposure and HLA in healthy donors. The study ran its PCR with 60 Vbeta and 13 Jbeta primers. Clones were sequenced by immunoSEQ multiplex PCR, and TCRdb holds only the in-frame ones, with some missing. This table holds about 270,000 clones, approximately 90% found once. Sequencing used PBMCs. Source of these receptors: a man aged 40-49 years in good health and CMV-seropositive.

The V and J genes are TRBV5-1 and TRBJ2-1; 7 nucleotides line up with TRBD2. Germline V gene data show CDR1 as SGHRS and CDR2 as YFSETQ. The J segment lost 7 bases and the V segment lost 2 bases, leaving 9 bases of the junction unmatched. The CDR3 length is 15 residues. The CDR3 sequence: CASSLTRGRRNEQFF. CDR3 nucleotide sequence: TGCGCCAGCAGCTTAACACGCGGGAGAAGGAATGAGCAGTTCTTC.

As concerns this clone: Sequence at one end of the junction differs from germline and may be a read error. The rearrangement uses TRBV7-7 and TRBJ2-5; D is possibly TRBD2 (6 bases). The CDR3 has 14 residues. Germline-derived CDR1 and CDR2 are SSHAT and FNYEAQ (reference sequence). The DNA for the CDR3 is TGTGCTAGCAGCTATCTGGGACTCCAAGAGACCCAGTACTTC. Protein: CASSYLGLQETQYF.

The rearrangement uses TRBV28 and TRBJ1-4; no firm D call. This CDR3 has 15 residues. In germline, CDR1 is MDHEN, CDR2 SYDVKM. V was shortened by 2 bases and J by 5 bases, with 12 bases between the two germline ends. CDR3 in DNA: TGTGCCAGCAGTTTAGTGACCAGGAGGAATGAAAAACTGTTTTTT. Its translation is CASSLVTRRNEKLFF. The whole variable domain, filled in from reference TRBV28 and TRBJ1-4, reads DVKVTQSSRYLVKRTGEKVFLECVQDMDHENMFWYRQDPGLGLRLIYFSYDVKMKEKGDIPEGYSVSREKKERFSLILESASTNQTSMYLCASSLVTRRNEKLFFGSGTQLSVL.

This sequence joins TRBV27 and TRBJ2-7, with TRBD2 as a possible D gene (5 bases). Germline V gene sequence: CDR1 MNHEY, CDR2 SMNVEV (reference sequence). The CDR3 has 16 amino acids. V lost 0 bases, J lost 3 bases, and 15 bases lay in between. The CDR3: CASSLSSPGSIYEQYF. The DNA for the CDR3 is TGTGCCAGCAGTTTATCGAGTCCGGGATCGATCTACGAGCAGTACTTC.

A word on this clone: This CDR3 is also generated by other DNA sequences in the sample. The CDR3 region has the DNA TGTGCCAGCAGTGATAGACAGGGGAACACTGAAGCTTTCTTT. It yields the protein CASSDRQGNTEAFF. The J gene is TRBJ1-1, the V gene TRBV2, with TRBD1 identical over 7 bases. This CDR3 contains 14 residues. Germline CDR1 SNHLY, CDR2 FYNNEI. Trimming removed 3 bases from V and 1 base from J; junction bases left unmatched: 2.

The CDR3 reads CASSVAGGGYNEQFF. The CDR3 coding sequence is TGTGCCAGCAGCGTAGCGGGAGGGGGCTACAATGAGCAGTTCTTC. This sequence joins TRBV9 and TRBJ2-1; TRBD2 matches 8 bases. The germline CDR1 and CDR2 sequences are SGDLS and YYNGEE. This CDR3 is built from 15 residues. Trimming removed 0 bases from V and 3 bases from J; junction bases left unmatched: 2.

The rearrangement joins TRBV11-2 to TRBJ2-1; perhaps TRBD1 as D (6 bases). V lost 2 bases and J 2 bases, leaving 13 bases between the germline ends. The CDR3 covers 16 residues. Germline V gives CDR1 SGHAT, CDR2 FQNNGV. The chain's CDR3 is CASSLQRAGAYNEQFF. The CDR3 region has the DNA TGTGCCAGCAGCTTACAACGCGCAGGGGCCTACAATGAGCAGTTCTTC.

The chain recombines TRBV7-9 with TRBJ2-7, with D unclear. The ends were cut back, 1 base at V and 3 bases at J, with 10 bases in the middle. Per germline, CDR1 SEHNR and CDR2 FQNEAQ (reference sequence). This CDR3 has 14 amino acids. The CDR3 region is CASSLGAKVYEQYF. The CDR3 nucleotides are TGTGCCAGCAGCTTAGGGGCAAAGGTCTACGAGCAGTACTTC.

The V gene is TRBV9, the J gene TRBJ2-1, with 12 bases aligning to TRBD2. Losses at the gene ends were 4 bases for V and 0 bases for J; bases not matched to a gene: 5. The CDR3 runs 17 residues. Germline V gene sequence: CDR1 SGDLS, CDR2 YYNGEE. CDR3 sequence reads: CASSFLTSGSSYNEQFF. DNA of the CDR3: TGTGCCAGCAGCTTCTTGACTAGCGGGAGCTCCTACAATGAGCAGTTCTTC.

J is TRBJ2-5 and V is TRBV29-1; D is perhaps TRBD1 (5 bases). This CDR3 is 13 amino acids long. Germline V gene sequence: CDR1 SQVTM, CDR2 ANQGSEA. V lost 7 bases and J lost 2, with 14 bases in between. CDR3 region: CSARRRQQETQYF. CDR3 sequence (DNA): TGCAGCGCGCGTCGGAGACAGCAAGAGACCCAGTACTTC.

J is TRBJ2-3 and V is TRBV13, with D possibly TRBD1 on 6 matching bases. This CDR3 contains 13 residues. Germline-derived CDR1 and CDR2 are PRHDT and FYEKMQ (reference sequence). The germline V and J ends were trimmed by 8 bases and 3 bases, with 12 bases remaining between them. DNA of the CDR3: TGTGCCAGCCGCGAGGGGGTGACAGATACGCAGTATTTT. Translated: CASREGVTDTQYF.

The CDR3 sequence is CASSFRLTGTVEAFF. For the CDR3, the DNA is TGTGCCAGCAGTTTCCGATTAACAGGGACAGTGGAAGCTTTCTTT. The V and J genes are TRBV28 and TRBJ1-1; 7 nucleotides match TRBD1. There are 15 residues in the CDR3. CDR1 is MDHEN and CDR2 is SYDVKM in the germline V gene. The trim removed 3 bases at V and 8 bases at J, leaving 12 bases unmatched.

The V gene is TRBV27, the J gene TRBJ2-7; 7 positions match TRBD1. The CDR3 length is 14 residues. Germline CDR1 is MNHEY and CDR2 is SMNVEV (reference sequence). The junction had 5 bases not matched to a gene; V was cut back by 4 bases and J by 2 bases. CDR3 nucleotides: TGTGCCAGCAGTTCCCCGACAGGGCCCTACGAGCAGTACTTC. Translation: CASSSPTGPYEQYF.

The J gene is TRBJ1-1, the V gene TRBV7-8; 9 nucleotides align to TRBD1. The V gene's germline CDR1 is SGHVS and CDR2 FQNEAQ. CDR3 length equals 15 residues. Trimming at V came to 0 bases and at J to 10 bases, leaving 9 bases not matched to a gene. In nucleotides, the CDR3 is TGTGCCAGCAGCTTAGCGGTGGACAGGGGCAATCCAGCTTTCTTT. Its translation: CASSLAVDRGNPAFF.

The genes are TRBV5-1 and TRBJ2-7; TRBD1 agrees at 9 bases. V was pared by 4 bases and J by 5 bases, with 10 bases of the junction left unmatched. CDR3 length equals 15 residues. Germline-derived CDR1 and CDR2 are SGHRS and YFSETQ. The CDR3 is CASSRRDRVSDEQYF. The CDR3 region has the DNA TGCGCCAGCAGCCGCCGGGACAGGGTTAGCGACGAGCAGTACTTC.

This chain links TRBV2 with TRBJ1-5; no firm D call. This CDR3 has 15 amino acids. The germline CDR1 and CDR2 sequences are SNHLY and FYNNEI. Trimming removed 7 bases at V and 2 bases at J, with 15 bases between. This CDR3 reads CASTLARHGNQPQHF. Here the CDR3 DNA reads TGTGCCAGCACCCTCGCCAGGCACGGCAATCAGCCCCAGCATTTT.

On this clone: The same CDR3 can be traced to other DNA sequences in this sample. The chain joins TRBV7-2 to TRBJ2-1, with TRBD2 matching over 8 bases. The trim removed 1 base at V and 3 bases at J, leaving 2 bases unmatched. The CDR3 runs 15 residues. CDR1 and CDR2 from the germline V gene are SGHTA and FQGNSA. In nucleotides, the CDR3 is TGTGCCAGCAGCTTAGGGCTAGCGGGCTACAATGAGCAGTTCTTC. This codes for CASSLGLAGYNEQFF.

The chain carries TRBV6-1 and TRBJ2-1, with TRBD2 identical over 7 bases. The J segment lost 8 bases and the V segment lost 6 bases, leaving 10 bases of the junction unmatched. The CDR3 spans 14 residues. Germline loops: CDR1 MNHNS, CDR2 SASEGT. The CDR3 region is CASRTSRDIHEQFF. The CDR3 nucleotides read TGTGCCAGCAGGACTAGCCGTGACATCCATGAGCAGTTCTTC.

The chain links TRBV27 to TRBJ1-5; D may be TRBD1 (5 bases). Trimming stripped 4 bases from V and 6 bases from J, with 13 bases between. Germline V lookup: CDR1 MNHEY, CDR2 SMNVEV (reference sequence). This CDR3 spans 14 amino acids. The CDR3 here is CASSWGGRGQPQHF. CDR3 DNA sequence: TGTGCCAGCAGTTGGGGGGGTAGAGGTCAGCCCCAGCATTTT.

Comments on this clone: A read error may account for a junction end that differs from germline. The rearrangement joins TRBV7-9 to TRBJ2-1; possible D gene TRBD2, 5 bases. The germline gives CDR1 SEHNR, CDR2 FQNEAQ (reference sequence). CDR3 length equals 15 residues. This chain's CDR3 is CSSSGTPSSYNEQFF. CDR3 sequence (DNA): TGTTCCAGCAGCGGTACACCCAGCTCCTACAATGAGCAGTTCTTC.

The genes are TRBV6-1 and TRBJ2-3, with 14 bases lining up with TRBD2. Looked up from germline, CDR1 is MNHNS and CDR2 is SASEGT. The CDR3 spans 16 residues. With V trimmed by 4 bases and J by 6 bases, 6 bases remained unmatched. This CDR3 reads CASSVRTSGRRDTQYF. CDR3 nucleotides: TGTGCCAGCAGTGTGAGGACTAGCGGGAGGAGGGATACGCAGTATTTT.

On this clone itself: Other nucleotide sequences from this sample produce the same CDR3. V gene TRBV27 combines with J gene TRBJ2-7; 12 bases line up with TRBD2. The CDR3 contains 16 residues. V shed 8 bases, J shed 4 bases, and the junction held 12 bases outside the gene matches. Germline V gene sequence: CDR1 MNHEY, CDR2 SMNVEV (reference sequence). DNA for the CDR3: TGTGCCAGCGGGGTGACTAGCGGGAGTATAACTTACGAGCAGTACTTC. It encodes CASGVTSGSITYEQYF.

The rearrangement uses TRBV29-1 and TRBJ2-5, with 12 nucleotides matching TRBD1. The J call may be mistaken, given a closer DNA end match to TRBJ2-7. The CDR3 is 14 amino acids. Looked up from germline, CDR1 is SQVTM and CDR2 is ANQGSEA. The CDR3 DNA follows: TGCAGCGTTGAAGGGGACAGGGGGCGTTACGAGCAGTACTTC. Translating it yields CSVEGDRGRYEQYF.

V gene TRBV7-9 combines with J gene TRBJ2-7, with a tentative D call TRBD1 (6 bases). This CDR3 region has 13 residues. The ends were cut back, 5 bases at V and 10 bases at J, with 18 bases in the middle. The V gene's germline CDR1 is SEHNR and CDR2 FQNEAQ (reference sequence). The chain's CDR3 is CASSRGDRRPQYF. The CDR3 DNA sequence: TGTGCCAGCAGCCGCGGAGACAGGAGGCCCCAGTACTTC.

The chain couples TRBV19 to TRBJ2-7; 11 nucleotides line up with TRBD2. Per the germline V gene, CDR1 is LNHDA and CDR2 is SQIVND (reference sequence). The CDR3 has 16 amino acids. V was clipped by 7 bases and J by 0 bases; unmatched bases: 8. In DNA form, the CDR3 reads TGTGCCAGTACCGGGGGGCTAGCGGGAGGCTCCTACGAGCAGTACTTC. Amino acids: CASTGGLAGGSYEQYF.